A single sample gave rise to the 21 T cell receptor beta chains below, sequenced in a study of blood T cell repertoires in COVID-19. The data were produced by immunoSEQ multiplex PCR, yet TCRdb's version contains in-frame clones alone and is incomplete. The table lists about 200,000 clones, approximately 78% of them singletons. Sequenced input: peripheral blood. The source is a woman of 80 years or more with COVID-19, enrolled during active disease.

As DNA, the CDR3 is TGCGCCAGCAATAACAGGGTCACAGATACGCAGTATTTT. This encodes CASNNRVTDTQYF. The chain links TRBV10-1 to TRBJ2-3; D is perhaps TRBD1 (6 bases). CDR1 and CDR2 from the germline V gene are WNHNN and SYGVQD (reference sequence). The V end lost 7 bases, the J end lost 2 bases, and 10 bases lay between the germline ends. This CDR3 has 13 residues.

This rearrangement joins TRBV5-1 to TRBJ1-1; no clear D. Trimming pared 2 bases from V and 7 bases from J, leaving 9 bases between. The germline V gene has CDR1 SGHRS and CDR2 YFSETQ. The CDR3 has 12 residues. The CDR3 region is CASSFSYGEAFF. The CDR3 DNA reads TGCGCCAGCAGCTTCTCTTACGGTGAAGCTTTCTTT.

The rearrangement links TRBV6-6 to TRBJ1-2; 11 bases match TRBD1. V shed 2 bases, J shed 6 bases, and the junction held 5 bases outside the gene matches. Germline V gene sequence: CDR1 MNHNY, CDR2 SVGAGI (reference sequence). The CDR3 is 15 residues long. Here the CDR3 reads CASSYTRTGGDGYTF. For the CDR3, the DNA is TGTGCCAGCAGTTACACCCGGACAGGGGGCGATGGCTACACCTTC.

The rearrangement uses TRBV6-5 and TRBJ1-6; the D gene is possibly TRBD1 (5 bases). Between the trimmed V and J ends, which lost 4 bases and 7 bases, there was a span of 11 bases. Germline loops: CDR1 MNHEY, CDR2 SVGAGI. This CDR3 has 14 amino acids. In DNA form, the CDR3 reads TGTGCCAGCAGTTCCCGACAGAACAATTCACCCCTCCACTTT. Translating it yields CASSSRQNNSPLHF.

This rearrangement joins TRBV10-3 to TRBJ2-6; D is ambiguous. V lost 1 base and J 0 bases, leaving 7 bases between the germline ends. The germline CDR1 and CDR2 sequences are ENHRY and SYGVKD. This CDR3 has 16 amino acids. The CDR3 DNA is TGTGCCATCAGTGAGTTGGGCCTCTCTGGGGCCAACGTCCTGACTTTC. This codes for CAISELGLSGANVLTF.

In its sample, this clone was seen once. V usage is TRBV10-3 and J usage is TRBJ2-4; 8 nucleotides line up with TRBD1. Germline CDR1 ENHRY, CDR2 SYGVKD. V lost 0 bases, J lost 1 base, and 2 bases stayed unmatched. The CDR3 is 16 amino acids. Here the CDR3 reads CAISESGDRAKNIQYF. CDR3 DNA sequence: TGTGCCATCAGTGAGTCGGGGGACAGGGCCAAAAACATTCAGTACTTC.

This chain joins TRBV30 and TRBJ1-2; unclear D gene. CDR1 and CDR2 from the germline V gene are GTSNPN and SVGIG (reference sequence). The CDR3 extends over 13 amino acids. V lost 4 bases to trimming and J lost 4 bases, with 13 bases between them. This CDR3 is CAWTEGSGYGYTF. Here the CDR3 DNA reads TGTGCCTGGACGGAGGGCTCGGGCTATGGCTACACCTTC.

The rearrangement uses TRBV9 and TRBJ1-4; no definite D call. Germline-derived CDR1 and CDR2 are SGDLS and YYNGEE. The CDR3 runs 15 residues. Between the trimmed V and J ends, which lost 4 bases and 8 bases, there was a span of 18 bases. The CDR3 loop reads CASSLQPTMGEKLFF. The CDR3 nucleotides are TGTGCCAGCAGCCTACAGCCTACGATGGGCGAAAAACTGTTTTTT.

The sample holds a few counts of this clone. The rearrangement links TRBV5-1 to TRBJ2-5; 8 bases align to TRBD2. CDR3 length: 15 residues. Germline V gene sequence: CDR1 SGHRS, CDR2 YFSETQ. V was pared by 0 bases and J by 2 bases, with 3 bases of the junction left unmatched. In nucleotides, the CDR3 is TGCGCCAGCAGCTTGGTGGGGACTAGTCAAGAGACCCAGTACTTC. Translation gives CASSLVGTSQETQYF. The full variable domain, completed using reference TRBV5-1 and TRBJ2-5, is KAGVTQTPRYLIKTRGQQVTLSCSPISGHRSVSWYQQTPGQGLQFLFEYFSETQRNKGNFPGRFSGRQFSNSRSEMNVSTLELGDSALYLCASSLVGTSQETQYFGPGTRLLVL.

This clone has more than one count but fewer than ten. The CDR3 DNA is TGTGCCATCTCGGACAGGGGCCGGACAGATACGCAGTATTTT. This gives the protein CAISDRGRTDTQYF. The V and J genes are TRBV30 and TRBJ2-3, with 9 bases aligning to TRBD1. In germline, CDR1 is GTSNPN, CDR2 SVGIG (reference sequence). The V segment lost 8 bases and the J segment 3 bases; nucleotides outside the gene matches: 9. The CDR3 is 14 amino acids.

This chain connects TRBV4-1 to TRBJ1-5; D gene uncertain. Trimming removed 0 bases at V and 5 bases at J, with 11 bases between. CDR1 is MGHRA and CDR2 is YSYEKL in the germline V gene. This CDR3 is built from 15 residues. The CDR3 is CASSQDGSGYQPQHF. The DNA of the CDR3 is TGCGCCAGCAGCCAAGATGGATCGGGGTATCAGCCCCAGCATTTT.

The chain combines TRBV13 with TRBJ2-6; D possibly corresponds to TRBD1 (5 bases). With 0 bases removed from V and 1 base from J, the gap between germline ends came to 10 bases. CDR1 and CDR2 from the germline V gene are PRHDT and FYEKMQ (reference sequence). The CDR3 extends over 17 amino acids. CDR3 DNA: TGTGCCAGCAGCTTAGGAGGGGTCGGATCTGGGGCCAACGTCCTGACTTTC. Amino acid sequence: CASSLGGVGSGANVLTF.

The chain carries TRBV18 and TRBJ2-3; TRBD1 aligns across 10 bases. Trimming removed 1 base from V and 5 bases from J; junction bases left unmatched: 9. Germline CDR1 reads KGHSH; CDR2 reads LQKENI. CDR3 length: 17 amino acids. CDR3 DNA: TGTGCCAGCTCACCACAGACCGGGACAGGGGTGGTAGATACGCAGTATTTT. Its translation: CASSPQTGTGVVDTQYF.

This chain links TRBV7-3 with TRBJ2-2; TRBD2 is a possible D gene (6 bases). The length of the CDR3 is 16 residues. Germline V gene data show CDR1 as SGHTA and CDR2 as FQGTGA. Trimming took off 2 bases at V and 0 bases at J, with 10 bases between the two ends. The CDR3 DNA reads as TGTGCCAGCAGCTTAGTGACTAGTTCGAACACCGGGGAGCTGTTTTTT. It translates to CASSLVTSSNTGELFF.

A few counts support this clone. This chain connects TRBV28 to TRBJ1-5; possibly TRBD1 for D (6 bases). Deletions cut 2 bases from V and 7 bases from J, with 12 bases between. Germline assignment: CDR1 MDHEN and CDR2 SYDVKM. The CDR3 length is 14 residues. In DNA form, the CDR3 reads TGTGCCAGCAGTTTAAGGGGGAAGGGCCAGCCCCAGCATTTT. Encoded protein: CASSLRGKGQPQHF.

The chain is built from TRBV3-1 (or the pseudogene TRBV3-2) and TRBJ1-2, with 8 nucleotides matching TRBD1. V dropped 0 bases and J dropped 5; count of bases not matched to a gene: 14. Germline V gene sequence: CDR1 LGHDT, CDR2 YNNKEL (reference sequence). There are 18 residues in the CDR3. The CDR3 sequence: CASSQEQGGISSLYGYTF. Written as DNA, the CDR3 is TGTGCCAGCAGCCAAGAACAGGGGGGCATATCCTCCCTTTATGGCTACACCTTC.

This chain joins TRBV4-1 and TRBJ2-1; 9 bases are shared with TRBD2. The CDR3 covers 16 residues. J lost 3 bases, V lost 0 bases, and 3 bases had no gene match. The V gene's germline CDR1 is MGHRA and CDR2 YSYEKL. CDR3 residues: CASSQDYSGSYNEQFF. CDR3 nucleotide sequence: TGCGCCAGCAGCCAAGACTATAGCGGGAGCTACAATGAGCAGTTCTTC.

V is TRBV7-3 and J is TRBJ2-2, with a tentative D call TRBD1 (5 bases). The ends were cut back, 1 base at V and 6 bases at J, with 18 bases in the middle. The germline V gene has CDR1 SGHTA and CDR2 FQGTGA. This CDR3 contains 17 residues. CDR3 sequence reads: CASSLNTPLGAAGELFF. The CDR3 DNA follows: TGTGCCAGCAGCTTAAATACCCCGCTAGGGGCAGCCGGGGAGCTGTTTTTT.

CDR3 DNA: TGTGCCAGCTCCCCCAGTGATCGAGAGACCCAGTACTTC. Its protein is CASSPSDRETQYF. This chain connects TRBV28 to TRBJ2-5, with unresolved D. The CDR3 runs 13 residues. Trimming cost V 8 bases and J 4 bases, with 14 bases left between them. Germline V gene sequence: CDR1 MDHEN, CDR2 SYDVKM.

As regards this clone: The sample holds other DNA sequences that translate to the same CDR3. The CDR3 spells CASSPEGNTIYF. CDR3 DNA sequence: TGTGCCAGCTCACCCGAGGGAAACACCATATATTTT. The genes are TRBV18 and TRBJ1-3, with D uncertain. The CDR3 covers 12 residues. V shed 3 bases and J shed 4 bases, with 4 bases lying between them. Looked up from germline, CDR1 is KGHSH and CDR2 is LQKENI.

This chain connects TRBV29-1 to TRBJ2-5; possible D gene TRBD1, 5 bases. The V end was cut by 3 bases, the J end by 1 base, with 18 bases between. The CDR3 runs to 16 residues. In germline, CDR1 is SQVTM, CDR2 ANQGSEA. CDR3 sequence (DNA): TGCAGCGTTGAGAGTCCCGCCCGACAGCGCCAAGAGACCCAGTACTTC. Translating it yields CSVESPARQRQETQYF. Variable domain in full (rest from reference TRBV29-1 and TRBJ2-5): SAVISQKPSRDICQRGTSLTIQCQVDSQVTMMFWYRQQPGQSLTLIATANQGSEATYESGFVIDKFPISRPNLTFSTLTVSNMSPEDSSIYLCSVESPARQRQETQYFGPGTRLLVL.